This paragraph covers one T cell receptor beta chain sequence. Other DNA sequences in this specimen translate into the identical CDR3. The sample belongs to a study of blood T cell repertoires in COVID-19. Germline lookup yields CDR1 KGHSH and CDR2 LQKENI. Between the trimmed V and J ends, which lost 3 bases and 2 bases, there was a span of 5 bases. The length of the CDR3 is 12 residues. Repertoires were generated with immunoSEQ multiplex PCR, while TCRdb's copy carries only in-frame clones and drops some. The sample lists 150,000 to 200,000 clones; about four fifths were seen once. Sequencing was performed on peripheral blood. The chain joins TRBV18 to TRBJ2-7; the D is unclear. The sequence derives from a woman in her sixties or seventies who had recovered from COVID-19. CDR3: CASSPQTYEQYF. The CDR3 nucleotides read TGTGCCAGCTCACCTCAGACCTACGAGCAGTACTTC.